The sequence of this T cell receptor (beta chain) was determined in a study of T-cell memory formation after mild COVID-19. Study summary: TCR clusters were mostly donor specific.

This clonotype was picked up a small number of times. TCRdb re-called the 5' RACE reads through MiXCR, storing one row per CDR3 protein. The sample lists roughly 250,000 distinct CDR3 sequences, around 15% occurring once. Trimming cost V 7 bases and J 5 bases, with 11 bases left between them. The CDR3 is 12 amino acids. Germline lookup yields CDR1 MDHEN and CDR2 SYDVKM. This sequence was found in a man between 18 and 29 years old who had mild COVID-19 (a few samples of this study predate the infection). Cell type and time point are not known. Sequencing was carried out using PBMCs or a T cell subset sorted from them (not recorded which). The chain links TRBV28 to TRBJ1-2; D is perhaps TRBD1 (5 bases). The CDR3 nucleotides read TGTGCCAGCACCGTTGGGGGTTATGGCTACACCTTC. This gives the protein CASTVGGYGYTF.